This TCR beta chain was captured in a study of shared clonotypes between healthy human individuals. Study background: Donors had three CD4 naive, three CD4 memory, two CD8 naive and one CD8 memory plate apiece.

TCRdb's table, derived via immunoSEQ multiplex PCR, lists solely in-frame clones and lacks some. The table includes some 1 million clones, 65% to 80% detected once. V was pared by 4 bases and J by 4 bases, with 7 bases between. CDR3 length: 13 residues. Germline V gene data show CDR1 as SGHDN and CDR2 as FVKESK. The sequenced material came from memory CD4+ T cells sorted from blood. Subset reported: CD45RA-negative fraction. This chain joins TRBV14 and TRBJ2-2; tentatively, D is TRBD1 (5 bases). The TCR comes from a man younger than 35 in good health. The CDR3 coding sequence is TGTGCCAGCAGCCTCCAGGGCACCGGGGAGCTGTTTTTT. Its protein product is CASSLQGTGELFF.